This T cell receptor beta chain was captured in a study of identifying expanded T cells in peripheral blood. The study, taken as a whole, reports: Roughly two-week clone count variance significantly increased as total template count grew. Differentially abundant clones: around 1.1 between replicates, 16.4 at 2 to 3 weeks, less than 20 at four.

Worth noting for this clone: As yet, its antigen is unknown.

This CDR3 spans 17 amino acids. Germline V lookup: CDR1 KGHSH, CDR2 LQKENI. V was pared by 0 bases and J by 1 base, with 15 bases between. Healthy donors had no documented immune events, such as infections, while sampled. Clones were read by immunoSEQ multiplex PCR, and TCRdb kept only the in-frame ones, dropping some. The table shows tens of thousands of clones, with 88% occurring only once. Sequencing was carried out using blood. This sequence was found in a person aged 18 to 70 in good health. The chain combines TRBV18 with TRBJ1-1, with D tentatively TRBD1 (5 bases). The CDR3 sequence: CASSPPLQGGENTEAFF. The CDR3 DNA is TGTGCCAGCTCACCACCTCTGCAGGGAGGGGAGAACACTGAAGCTTTCTTT.